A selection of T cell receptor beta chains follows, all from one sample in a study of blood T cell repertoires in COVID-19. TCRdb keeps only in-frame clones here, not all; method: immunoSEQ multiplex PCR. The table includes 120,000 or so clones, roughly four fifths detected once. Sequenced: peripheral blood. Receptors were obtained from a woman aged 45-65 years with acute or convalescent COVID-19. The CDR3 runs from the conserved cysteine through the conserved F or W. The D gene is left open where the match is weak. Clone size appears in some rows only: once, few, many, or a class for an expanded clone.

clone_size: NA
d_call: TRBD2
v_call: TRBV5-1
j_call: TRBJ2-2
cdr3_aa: CASSSGLAGGPGELFF
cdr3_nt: TGCGCCAGCAGCTCCGGACTAGCGGGGGGGCCCGGGGAGCTGTTTTTT

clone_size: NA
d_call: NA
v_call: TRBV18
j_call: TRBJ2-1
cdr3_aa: CASSPSREDEQFF
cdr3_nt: TGTGCCAGCTCACCTTCGAGGGAGGATGAGCAGTTCTTC

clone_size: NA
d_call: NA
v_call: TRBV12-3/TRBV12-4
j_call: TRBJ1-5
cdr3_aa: CASRIQGNQPQHF
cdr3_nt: TGTGCCAGCAGAATCCAGGGCAATCAGCCCCAGCATTTT

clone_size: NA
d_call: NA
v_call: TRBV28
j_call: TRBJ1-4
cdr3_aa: CASTSGTLLEKLFF
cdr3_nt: TGTGCCAGCACTAGCGGGACCCTTCTTGAAAAACTGTTTTTT

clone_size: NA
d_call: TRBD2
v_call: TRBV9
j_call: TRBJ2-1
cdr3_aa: CASSVAGGTSGVNEQFF
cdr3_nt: TGTGCCAGCAGCGTAGCGGGAGGGACTAGCGGGGTCAATGAGCAGTTCTTC

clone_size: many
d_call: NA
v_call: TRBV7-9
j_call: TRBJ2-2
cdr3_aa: CASSSTLSGWTGELFF
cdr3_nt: TGTGCCAGCAGCTCGACGTTATCAGGGTGGACCGGGGAGCTGTTTTTT

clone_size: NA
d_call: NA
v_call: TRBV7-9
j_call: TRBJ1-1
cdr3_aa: CASNGGSTEAFF
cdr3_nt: TGTGCCAGCAACGGGGGAAGCACTGAAGCTTTCTTT

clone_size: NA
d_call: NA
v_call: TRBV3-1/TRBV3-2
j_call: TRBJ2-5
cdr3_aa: CASSQSAETQYF
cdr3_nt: TGTGCCAGCAGCCAATCCGCGGAGACCCAGTACTTC

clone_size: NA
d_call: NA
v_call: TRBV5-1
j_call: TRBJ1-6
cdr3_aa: CASSLAPARGNSPLHF
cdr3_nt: TGCGCCAGCAGCTTGGCTCCGGCGCGAGGGAATTCACCCCTCCACTTT

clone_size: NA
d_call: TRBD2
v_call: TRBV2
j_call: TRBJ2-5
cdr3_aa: CAGMSEFLAGRETQYF
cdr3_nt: TGTGCCGGCATGTCAGAATTTTTAGCGGGGAGAGAGACCCAGTACTTC

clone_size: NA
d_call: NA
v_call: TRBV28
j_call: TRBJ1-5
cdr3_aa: CASSLQTNQPQHF
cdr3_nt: TGTGCCAGCAGTTTACAGACAAATCAGCCCCAGCATTTT

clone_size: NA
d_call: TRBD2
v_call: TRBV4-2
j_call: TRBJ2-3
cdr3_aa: CASSTGGASGSRGDTQYF
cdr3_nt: TGTGCCAGCAGCACTGGGGGGGCTAGCGGGAGTAGGGGAGATACGCAGTATTTT

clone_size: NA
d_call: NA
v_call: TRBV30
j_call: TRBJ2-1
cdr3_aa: CAGRGSGANEQFF
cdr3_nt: TGTGCCGGCCGGGGATCAGGGGCCAATGAGCAGTTCTTC

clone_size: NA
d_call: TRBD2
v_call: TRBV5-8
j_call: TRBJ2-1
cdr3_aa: CASSPGASGSLDEQFF
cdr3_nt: TGTGCCAGCAGCCCGGGGGCTAGCGGGAGTCTCGATGAGCAGTTCTTC

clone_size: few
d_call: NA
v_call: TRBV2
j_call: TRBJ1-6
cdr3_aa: CASSEGGGEYNSPLHF
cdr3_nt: TGTGCCAGCAGTGAAGGGGGGGGCGAGTATAATTCACCCCTCCACTTT

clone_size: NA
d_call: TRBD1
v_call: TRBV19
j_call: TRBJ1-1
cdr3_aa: CASSSHRGKNTEAFF
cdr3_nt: TGTGCCAGTAGTTCACACAGGGGGAAGAACACTGAAGCTTTCTTT

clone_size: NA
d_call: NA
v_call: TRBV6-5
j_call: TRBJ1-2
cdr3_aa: CASSQTVNYGYTF
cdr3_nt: TGTGCCAGCAGCCAGACAGTTAACTATGGCTACACCTTC

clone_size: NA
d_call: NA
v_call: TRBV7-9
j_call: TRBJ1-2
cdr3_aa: CASSLDGGYTF
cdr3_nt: TGTGCCAGCAGCCTCGACGGGGGCTACACCTTC

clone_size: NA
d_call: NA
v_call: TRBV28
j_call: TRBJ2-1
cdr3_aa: CASSFPKSSDSSYNEQFF
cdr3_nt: TGTGCCAGCAGTTTCCCCAAATCTAGCGATAGCTCCTACAATGAGCAGTTCTTC

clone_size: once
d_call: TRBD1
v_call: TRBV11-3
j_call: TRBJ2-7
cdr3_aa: CASSSRQGHEQYF
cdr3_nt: TGTGCCAGCAGCTCCAGACAGGGCCACGAGCAGTACTTC

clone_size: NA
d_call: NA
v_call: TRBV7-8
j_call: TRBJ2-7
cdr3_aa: CASSLAGSGFEQYF
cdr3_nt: TGTGCCAGCAGCTTAGCCGGTAGTGGTTTCGAGCAGTACTTC

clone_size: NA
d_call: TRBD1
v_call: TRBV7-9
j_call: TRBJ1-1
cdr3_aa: CASSLDRTGADTEAFF
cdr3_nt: TGTGCCAGCAGCTTAGACAGGACAGGGGCGGACACTGAAGCTTTCTTT

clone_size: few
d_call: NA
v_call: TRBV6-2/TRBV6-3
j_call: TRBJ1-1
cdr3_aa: CASSYSRVYGQVNTEAFF
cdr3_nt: TGTGCCAGCAGTTACTCGAGGGTGTATGGCCAGGTGAACACTGAAGCTTTCTTT

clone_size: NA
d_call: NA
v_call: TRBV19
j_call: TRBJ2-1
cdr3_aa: CASSILAGSRYNEQFF
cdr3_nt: TGTGCCAGTAGTATCCTAGCTGGTAGTAGATACAATGAGCAGTTCTTC

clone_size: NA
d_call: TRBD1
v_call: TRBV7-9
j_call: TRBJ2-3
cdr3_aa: CASRFEGGIDTQYF
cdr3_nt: TGTGCCAGCAGATTCGAAGGGGGCATAGATACGCAGTATTTT

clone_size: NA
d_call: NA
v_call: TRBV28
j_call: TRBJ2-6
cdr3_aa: CASSLWGAQQSGANVLTF
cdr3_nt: TGTGCCAGCAGTTTATGGGGGGCCCAACAATCTGGGGCCAACGTCCTGACTTTC

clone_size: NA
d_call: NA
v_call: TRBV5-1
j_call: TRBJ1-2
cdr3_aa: CASGPGTGLNYGYTF
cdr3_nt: TGCGCCAGCGGACCGGGTACAGGGCTCAACTATGGCTACACCTTC

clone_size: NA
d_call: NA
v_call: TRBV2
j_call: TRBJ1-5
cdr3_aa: CASSEDRGFNQPQHF
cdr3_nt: TGTGCCAGCAGTGAAGATCGGGGTTTCAATCAGCCCCAGCATTTT

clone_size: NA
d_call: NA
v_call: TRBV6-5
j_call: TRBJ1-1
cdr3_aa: CASSWGQEGTEAFF
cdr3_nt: TGTGCCAGCAGCTGGGGACAAGAGGGCACTGAAGCTTTCTTT

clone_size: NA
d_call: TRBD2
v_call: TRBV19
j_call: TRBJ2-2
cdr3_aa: CASSIDRASGRGGELFF
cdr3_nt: TGTGCCAGTAGTATAGATCGGGCTAGCGGGAGAGGCGGGGAGCTGTTTTTT

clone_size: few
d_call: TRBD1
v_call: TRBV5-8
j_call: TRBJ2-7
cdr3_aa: CASSYRDSGWFEQYF
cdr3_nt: TGTGCCAGCAGCTACCGGGACAGTGGATGGTTTGAGCAGTACTTC

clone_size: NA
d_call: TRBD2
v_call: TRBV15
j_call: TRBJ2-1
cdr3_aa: CATSRDTRGGPSYNEQFF
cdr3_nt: TGTGCCACCAGCAGAGACACTCGGGGGGGACCCTCCTACAATGAGCAGTTCTTC

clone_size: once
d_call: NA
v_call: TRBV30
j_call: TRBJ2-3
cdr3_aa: CAWRQNSDTQYF
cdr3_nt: TGTGCCTGGAGACAGAACTCAGATACGCAGTATTTT

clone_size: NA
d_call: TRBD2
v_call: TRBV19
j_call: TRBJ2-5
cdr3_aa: CASSSAGGVETQYF
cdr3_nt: TGTGCCAGTAGTAGCGCGGGAGGTGTGGAGACCCAGTACTTC

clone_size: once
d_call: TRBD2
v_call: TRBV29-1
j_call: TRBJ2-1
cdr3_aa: CSALDGGGFNEQFF
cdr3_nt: TGCAGCGCGTTGGACGGGGGGGGATTCAATGAGCAGTTCTTC

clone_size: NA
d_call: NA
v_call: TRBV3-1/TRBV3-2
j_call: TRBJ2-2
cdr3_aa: CASSQQVNTGELFF
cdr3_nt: TGTGCCAGCAGCCAACAGGTGAACACCGGGGAGCTGTTTTTT

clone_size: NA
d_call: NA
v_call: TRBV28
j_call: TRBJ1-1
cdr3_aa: CASSLQGLNTEAFF
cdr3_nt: TGTGCCAGCAGTTTACAGGGCCTGAACACTGAAGCTTTCTTT

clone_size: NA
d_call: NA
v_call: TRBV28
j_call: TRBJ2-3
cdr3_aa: CASSSQGGGTDTQYF
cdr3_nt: TGTGCCAGCAGTTCACAGGGAGGGGGCACAGATACGCAGTATTTT

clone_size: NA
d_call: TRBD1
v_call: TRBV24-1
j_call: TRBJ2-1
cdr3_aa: CATSGDRGQEQFF
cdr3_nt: TGTGCCACCAGTGGGGACAGGGGGCAGGAGCAGTTCTTC

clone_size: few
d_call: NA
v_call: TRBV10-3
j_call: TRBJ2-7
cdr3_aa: CAISGQVESNEQYF
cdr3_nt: TGTGCCATCAGTGGACAGGTTGAGTCCAACGAGCAGTACTTC

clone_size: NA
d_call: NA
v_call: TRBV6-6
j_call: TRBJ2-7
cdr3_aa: CASSSGQPYEQYF
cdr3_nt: TGTGCCAGCTCCAGTGGACAGCCCTACGAGCAGTACTTC

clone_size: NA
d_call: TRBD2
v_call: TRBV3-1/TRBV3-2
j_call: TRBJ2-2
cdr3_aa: CASSPRTSITGELFF
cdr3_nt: TGTGCCAGCAGCCCACGGACTAGTATTACCGGGGAGCTGTTTTTT

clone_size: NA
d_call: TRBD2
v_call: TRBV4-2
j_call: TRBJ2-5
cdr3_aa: CASSQEASGGAKVETQYF
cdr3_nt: TGTGCCAGCAGCCAAGAAGCTAGCGGGGGGGCGAAGGTCGAGACCCAGTACTTC

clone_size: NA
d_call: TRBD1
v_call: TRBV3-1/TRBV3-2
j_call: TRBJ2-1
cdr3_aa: CASSQGGQPSNEQFF
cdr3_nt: TGTGCCAGCAGCCAAGGGGGACAGCCATCTAATGAGCAGTTCTTC

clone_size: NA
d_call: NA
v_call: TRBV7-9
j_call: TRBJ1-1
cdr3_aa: CASSLGGGRTEAFF
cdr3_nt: TGTGCCAGCAGCTTAGGGGGCGGACGGACTGAAGCTTTCTTT

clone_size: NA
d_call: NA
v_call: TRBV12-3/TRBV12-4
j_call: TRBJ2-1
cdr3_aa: CASSRGLGGEQFF
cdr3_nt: TGTGCCAGCAGCCGGGGACTGGGTGGTGAGCAGTTCTTC

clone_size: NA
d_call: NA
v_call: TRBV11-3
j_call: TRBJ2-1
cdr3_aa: CASSLQGHEQFF
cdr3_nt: TGTGCCAGCAGCTTACAGGGCCATGAGCAGTTCTTC